This T cell receptor (beta chain) appears in the sequencing data of a study of cytomegalovirus exposure and HLA in healthy donors. At the level of the study: Falling in the Caucasian-associated ancestry cluster were approximately 84% of under 450 genotyped donors.

This clone occurred once. The PCR used 60 Vbeta and 13 Jbeta primers. Profiled with immunoSEQ multiplex PCR; TCRdb holds only in-frame clones, not every one. The sample yields 95,000 to 150,000 clones, approximately 72% seen once. The receptor was derived from a woman between 40 and 55 years old in good health and CMV-seropositive. The sequenced sample consisted of PBMCs.

CDR3 sequence: CASSFSWQGVPSGYTF. The CDR3 DNA reads TGTGCCAGCAGCTTTAGTTGGCAGGGTGTTCCCTCTGGCTACACCTTC. The genes are TRBV7-2 and TRBJ1-2; D might be TRBD1 (5 bases). Germline V gene data show CDR1 as SGHTA and CDR2 as FQGNSA. Trimming stripped 3 bases from V and 7 bases from J, with 21 bases between. The CDR3 spans 16 residues.